Sequencing of this T cell receptor (beta chain) was carried out in a study of T cell repertoires in cytomegalovirus infection. Trimming took 3 bases from V and 0 from J, leaving 16 bases between them. The CDR3 is 17 residues long. CDR1 is LNHDA, CDR2 SQIVND, per germline (reference sequence). TCRdb processed the reads anew with MiXCR; each CDR3 protein has one entry. The sample has some 350,000 distinct CDR3 sequences; approximately 35% are singletons. This clonotype was picked up a small number of times. The antigen remains undetermined. The receptor was isolated from a human donor in good health (CMV status not recorded). Some clones in this sample may be carry-over from other donors' samples. The genes are TRBV19 and TRBJ2-3; D unresolved. The sample here was cultured PBMCs, taken from culture after CMV antigen stimulation. The CDR3 DNA reads as TGTGCCAGTAGTATCGAAGGTCTTTCAGCTAGCACAGATACGCAGTATTTT. Amino acid sequence: CASSIEGLSASTDTQYF.